These 29 T cell receptor beta chains were sequenced from one sample in a study of CD8+ T cells in alopecia areata (dated by TCRdb to 2016 to 2019). Library preparation employed the immunoSEQ multiplex PCR assay. RNA was extracted from all samples and reverse transcribed into cDNA, which served as template for TCR sequencing. In its TCRdb copy, this immuneACCESS table keeps in-frame sequences only and misses some clones. Where compared with another copy, unresolved V genes explain less than half of these, and the others have no known cause. For this sample there are around 300,000 clones; around 64% appear just once. The ten largest account for about 0.88% of the sample. The intended sense of this specimen's treatment or condition label: oral pan-JAK inhibitor, 5-10 mg twice daily. The source was CD4+ T cells sorted from blood, collected around week 52, from a patient treated with tofacitinib. The receptors derive from a human donor with alopecia areata.

This clone was observed a few times. The chain employs TRBV29-1 and TRBJ2-1; D remains ambiguous. The CDR3 runs to 12 residues. V was cut by 3 bases and J by 5 bases, with 8 bases left in between. CDR1 and CDR2 (germline): SQVTM, ANQGSEA. CDR3: CSVEIRHNEQFF. CDR3 DNA: TGCAGCGTTGAGATAAGGCACAATGAGCAGTTCTTC.

The V and J genes are TRBV5-1 and TRBJ1-2, with D perhaps TRBD1 (5 bases). This CDR3 region has 14 residues. Between the trimmed V and J ends, which lost 4 bases and 0 bases, there was a span of 10 bases. Germline V gives CDR1 SGHRS, CDR2 YFSETQ. The CDR3 DNA reads as TGCGCCAGCAGCCGGGACGCCTCTAACTATGGCTACACCTTC. Translated, it gives CASSRDASNYGYTF.

V usage is TRBV6-5 and J usage is TRBJ1-1; D not resolved. The CDR3 length is 13 residues. The germline CDR1 and CDR2 sequences are MNHEY and SVGAGI. V was trimmed by 2 bases and J by 1 base, leaving 5 bases between them. CDR3 sequence: CASSYRWNTEAFF. Written as DNA, the CDR3 is TGTGCCAGCAGTTACCGCTGGAACACTGAAGCTTTCTTT.

A few counts support this clone. This chain uses TRBV29-1 with TRBJ1-2, with D possibly being TRBD1 (6 bases). Between the trimmed V and J ends, which lost 4 bases and 2 bases, there was a span of 11 bases. CDR3 length equals 13 residues. Germline lookup yields CDR1 SQVTM and CDR2 ANQGSEA. CDR3 protein: CSVASGHNYGYTF. The CDR3 nucleotides are TGCAGCGTTGCATCGGGACACAACTATGGCTACACCTTC.

V and J are TRBV9 and TRBJ1-3; 7 bases map to TRBD1. CDR3 length equals 18 residues. Germline values: CDR1 SGDLS, CDR2 YYNGEE. Germline trimming cut 4 bases from V and 0 bases from J; bases unmatched to any gene: 13. The CDR3 DNA reads TGTGCCAGCAGCCTGACAGGGTACCGGACAATCTCTGGAAACACCATATATTTT. Its translation is CASSLTGYRTISGNTIYF. Complete variable domain (other parts from reference TRBV9 and TRBJ1-3): DSGVTQTPKHLITATGQRVTLRCSPRSGDLSVYWYQQSLDQGLQFLIQYYNGEERAKGNILERFSAQQFPDLHSELNLSSLELGDSALYFCASSLTGYRTISGNTIYFGEGSWLTVV.

The gene calls are TRBV2 and TRBJ2-5; tentatively, D is TRBD1 (6 bases). Germline assignment: CDR1 SNHLY and CDR2 FYNNEI. The CDR3 runs to 14 residues. V gave up 5 bases and J gave up 4 bases, with 14 bases separating them. The CDR3 spells CASSYRVARETQYF. The CDR3 bases are TGTGCCAGCAGTTACAGGGTAGCGCGAGAGACCCAGTACTTC. Together with reference TRBV2 and TRBJ2-5, the CDR3 gives the full variable domain: EPEVTQTPSHQVTQMGQEVILRCVPISNHLYFYWYRQILGQKVEFLVSFYNNEISEKSEIFDDQFSVERPDGSNFTLKIRSTKLEDSAMYFCASSYRVARETQYFGPGTRLLVL.

The chain combines TRBV6-5 with TRBJ2-2, with D hard to call. The CDR3 has 13 residues. Trimming took 2 bases from V and 4 from J, leaving 5 bases between them. Germline V CDR1 and CDR2: MNHEY, SVGAGI. DNA for the CDR3: TGTGCCAGCAGTTACGAGTCCACCGGGGAGCTGTTTTTT. This codes for CASSYESTGELFF.

The chain combines TRBV28 with TRBJ2-5; D remains ambiguous. Trimming stripped 3 bases from V and 2 bases from J, with 7 bases between. This CDR3 has 13 residues. Per the germline V gene, CDR1 is MDHEN and CDR2 is SYDVKM. The CDR3 is CASSLARQETQYF. The CDR3 coding sequence is TGTGCCAGCAGTTTGGCGAGGCAAGAGACCCAGTACTTC.

The chain couples TRBV27 to TRBJ1-2; D call uncertain. The CDR3 sequence is 15 residues long. Germline CDR1 is MNHEY and CDR2 is SMNVEV (reference sequence). The V gene lost 5 bases and the J gene lost 8 bases, with 21 bases spanning the gap. CDR3 sequence (DNA): TGTGCCAGCAGTCCAACCGATTGGACGGCTCCGGGCTACACCTTC. Its translation is CASSPTDWTAPGYTF.

The chain links TRBV30 to TRBJ2-4; D possibly uses TRBD1 or TRBD2 (5 bases each). The germline V gene has CDR1 GTSNPN and CDR2 SVGIG (reference sequence). Between the trimmed V and J ends, which lost 0 bases and 8 bases, there was a span of 8 bases. This CDR3 spans 12 amino acids. This CDR3 is CAWSVRDHIQYF. The DNA of the CDR3 is TGTGCCTGGAGTGTAAGGGACCACATTCAGTACTTC. The full variable domain, rest sourced from reference TRBV30 and TRBJ2-4, is SQTIHQWPATLVQPVGSPLSLECTVEGTSNPNLYWYRQAAGRGLQLLFYSVGIGQISSEVPQNLSASRPQDRQFILSSKKLLLSDSGFYLCAWSVRDHIQYFGAGTRLSVL.

The chain uses TRBV29-1 and TRBJ2-7; D ambiguous. CDR1 SQVTM and CDR2 ANQGSEA come from the germline V gene. The germline V and J ends were trimmed by 3 bases and 5 bases, with 11 bases remaining between them. The CDR3 totals 12 residues. In DNA form, the CDR3 reads TGCAGCGTTGAGGGTTACACCGACGAGCAGTACTTC. As protein: CSVEGYTDEQYF.

The chain carries TRBV29-1 and TRBJ2-1; 7 nucleotides agree with TRBD1. CDR3 size: 13 residues. The V and J ends lost 7 bases and 2 bases, in that order; junction bases with no gene match: 5. The germline CDR1 and CDR2 sequences are SQVTM and ANQGSEA. The CDR3 DNA reads as TGCAGCGCTCCAACAGGGGCCTACAATGAGCAGTTCTTC. Amino acids: CSAPTGAYNEQFF.

The genes are TRBV25-1 and TRBJ2-3, with 10 nucleotides matching TRBD2. Germline values: CDR1 MGHDK, CDR2 SYGVNS. The J segment lost 2 bases and the V segment lost 4 bases, leaving 6 bases of the junction unmatched. The CDR3 extends over 16 amino acids. The CDR3 DNA follows: TGTGCCAGCAGTGCGGGACTAGCGAGATACACAGATACGCAGTATTTT. It codes for CASSAGLARYTDTQYF.

The chain is built from TRBV19 and TRBJ2-7, with a tentative D call TRBD1 (5 bases). V was clipped by 5 bases and J by 2 bases, with 7 bases between them. This CDR3 has 12 residues. CDR1 is LNHDA and CDR2 is SQIVND in the germline V gene (reference sequence). CDR3 in amino acids: CASSPDTYEQYF. CDR3 bases: TGTGCCAGTAGTCCGGACACCTACGAGCAGTACTTC. Full variable domain (missing parts from reference TRBV19 and TRBJ2-7): DGGITQSPKYLFRKEGQNVTLSCEQNLNHDAMYWYRQDPGQGLRLIYYSQIVNDFQKGDIAEGYSVSREKKESFPLTVTSAQKNPTAFYLCASSPDTYEQYFGPGTRLTVT.

The rearrangement joins TRBV4-1 to TRBJ1-1; no clear D gene. The CDR3 is 14 amino acids. Germline V gene sequence: CDR1 MGHRA, CDR2 YSYEKL. Trimming took 1 base from V and 7 from J, leaving 13 bases between them. The CDR3 nucleotides read TGCGCCAGCAGCCAAGTAGGTGGTTTTCATGAAGCTTTCTTT. This codes for CASSQVGGFHEAFF.

This chain joins TRBV4-2 and TRBJ1-4, with 10 bases that match TRBD1. V dropped 0 bases and J dropped 8; count of bases not matched to a gene: 6. This CDR3 spans 16 amino acids. Germline loops: CDR1 LGHNA, CDR2 YNFKEQ. CDR3 sequence: CASSQDPTGGREKLFF. The CDR3 region has the DNA TGTGCCAGCAGCCAAGATCCGACAGGGGGCAGGGAAAAACTGTTTTTT.

The DNA for the CDR3 is TGCAGCTCCTGCCCGGGCCACACAGATACGCAGTATTTT. It is translated as CSSCPGHTDTQYF. The gene calls are TRBV29-1 and TRBJ2-3; D is undetermined. The germline V gene has CDR1 SQVTM and CDR2 ANQGSEA. The CDR3 extends over 13 amino acids. Trimming left V 8 bases short and J 2 bases short, with 14 bases between.

This chain joins TRBV12-5 and TRBJ1-6; D unclear. V gave up 6 bases and J gave up 6 bases, with 3 bases separating them. Germline-derived CDR1 and CDR2 are LGHNT and FRNRAP. The CDR3 length is 11 residues. The DNA of the CDR3 is TGTGCTAGTGGCACTAATTCACCCCTCCACTTT. This gives the protein CASGTNSPLHF. The variable domain in full, with the rest retrieved from reference TRBV12-5 and TRBJ1-6, is DARVTQTPRHKVTEMGQEVTMRCQPILGHNTVFWYRQTMMQGLELLAYFRNRAPLDDSGMPKDRFSAEMPDATLATLKIQPSEPRDSAVYFCASGTNSPLHFGNGTRLTVT.

CDR3 protein: CAWTYRPNTEAFF. CDR3 bases: TGTGCCTGGACTTACCGCCCGAACACTGAAGCTTTCTTT. The rearrangement uses TRBV30 and TRBJ1-1; no clear D. The V end was cut by 4 bases, the J end by 1 base, with 10 bases between. Germline assignment: CDR1 GTSNPN and CDR2 SVGIG (reference sequence). CDR3 length equals 13 residues.

The CDR3 reads CASSPRQVGTLHF. CDR3 DNA: TGCGCCAGCAGCCCCCGACAGGTCGGAACCCTCCACTTT. This chain uses TRBV4-1 with TRBJ1-6; the D gene is possibly TRBD1 (6 bases). In germline, CDR1 is MGHRA, CDR2 YSYEKL. The germline V and J ends were trimmed by 4 bases and 14 bases, with 15 bases remaining between them. The CDR3 sequence is 13 residues long.

This chain uses TRBV30 with TRBJ1-1; maybe TRBD1 (5 bases). Germline-derived CDR1 and CDR2 are GTSNPN and SVGIG (reference sequence). The V end lost 1 base, the J end lost 1 base, and 7 bases lay between the germline ends. The CDR3 runs 13 residues. The chain's CDR3 is CAWSADRNTEAFF. For the CDR3, the DNA is TGTGCCTGGAGTGCAGACAGGAACACTGAAGCTTTCTTT.

The chain couples TRBV5-1 to TRBJ1-2, with TRBD1 matching 7 bases. The CDR3 length is 12 residues. J lost 8 bases, V lost 3 bases, and 4 bases had no gene match. CDR1 is SGHRS, CDR2 YFSETQ, per germline. The DNA for the CDR3 is TGCGCCAGCAGCTGGAGGGGGCTCGGCTACACCTTC. Its translation is CASSWRGLGYTF. Full variable domain (missing parts from reference TRBV5-1 and TRBJ1-2): KAGVTQTPRYLIKTRGQQVTLSCSPISGHRSVSWYQQTPGQGLQFLFEYFSETQRNKGNFPGRFSGRQFSNSRSEMNVSTLELGDSALYLCASSWRGLGYTFGSGTRLTVV.

This clone has just a few counts. The V and J genes are TRBV20-1 and TRBJ2-7; TRBD1 is a possible D gene (6 bases). Germline assignment: CDR1 DFQATT and CDR2 SNEGSKA (reference sequence). The length of the CDR3 is 11 residues. The DNA of the CDR3 is TGCAGCTCCGGGCCAGGGGACGAGCAGTACTTC. Its translation is CSSGPGDEQYF.

V is TRBV9 and J is TRBJ1-2; 8 positions agree with TRBD1. Germline CDR1 reads SGDLS; CDR2 reads YYNGEE. Trimming at V came to 7 bases and at J to 8 bases, leaving 7 bases not matched to a gene. The CDR3 is 12 residues long. CDR3 in DNA: TGTGCCAGCGGCCCAGGGGGCGAAGGCTACACCTTC. Translation gives CASGPGGEGYTF. Full variable domain (remainder filled in from reference TRBV9 and TRBJ1-2): DSGVTQTPKHLITATGQRVTLRCSPRSGDLSVYWYQQSLDQGLQFLIQYYNGEERAKGNILERFSAQQFPDLHSELNLSSLELGDSALYFCASGPGGEGYTFGSGTRLTVV.

The chain combines TRBV5-5 with TRBJ2-3; D might be TRBD1 (6 bases). Looked up from germline, CDR1 is SGHKS and CDR2 is YYEKEE (reference sequence). V shed 3 bases and J shed 0 bases, with 11 bases lying between them. The CDR3 is 15 amino acids. The CDR3 nucleotides read TGTGCCAGCAGCTGGTGGACAGCGAGCACAGATACGCAGTATTTT. Amino acids: CASSWWTASTDTQYF.

This chain uses TRBV7-9 with TRBJ2-5; a possible D gene is TRBD2 (6 bases). The germline V gene encodes CDR1 SEHNR and CDR2 FQNEAQ (reference sequence). The CDR3 runs to 12 residues. V was pared by 2 bases and J by 5 bases, with 6 bases between. CDR3 sequence: CASSLLAETQYF. CDR3 bases: TGTGCCAGCAGCTTACTAGCGGAGACCCAGTACTTC.

About this clone itself: Other DNA variants within this sample encode the same CDR3. The CDR3 DNA sequence: TGTGCCAGCAGCCCGGGGGGCGAGACCCAGTACTTC. It is translated as CASSPGGETQYF. The J gene is TRBJ2-5, the V gene TRBV9; the D gene is possibly TRBD2 (7 bases). The CDR3 contains 12 residues. CDR1 SGDLS and CDR2 YYNGEE come from the germline V gene. Trimming removed 4 bases at V and 5 bases at J, with 9 bases between.

CDR3: CASSHENRVGIADTQYF. Written as DNA, the CDR3 is TGTGCCAGCAGTCATGAGAACAGGGTTGGTATAGCAGATACGCAGTATTTT. The chain couples TRBV7-9 to TRBJ2-3; the D gene is possibly TRBD1 (6 bases). Germline loops: CDR1 SEHNR, CDR2 FQNEAQ (reference sequence). V was shortened by 6 bases and J by 4 bases, with 23 bases between the two germline ends. The CDR3 length is 17 residues.

The V call is TRBV7-2, the J call TRBJ2-6; the D gene is possibly TRBD1 (5 bases). This CDR3 is built from 15 residues. V dropped 6 bases and J dropped 0 bases, with 9 bases sitting between them. Germline V gene sequence: CDR1 SGHTA, CDR2 FQGNSA. CDR3 protein: CASRRQHSGANVLTF. CDR3 nucleotide sequence: TGTGCCAGCAGGAGACAGCACTCTGGGGCCAACGTCCTGACTTTC.